One and the same sample provided the 7 T cell receptor beta chains below, sequenced in a study of blood T cell repertoires in COVID-19. Using immunoSEQ multiplex PCR, the repertoire was profiled, and TCRdb retains in-frame clones only, with some absent. The table includes roughly 150,000 clones, around 85% detected once. The sample taken for sequencing was peripheral blood. These receptors were obtained from a human donor in a cohort sampled during active COVID-19.

The chain couples TRBV28 to TRBJ1-1; TRBD1 agrees at 8 bases. The V segment lost 4 bases and the J segment 3 bases; nucleotides outside the gene matches: 4. Germline lookup yields CDR1 MDHEN and CDR2 SYDVKM. The CDR3 has 14 residues. The CDR3 DNA follows: TGTGCCAGCAGTTCAGGGGGCAGGGACACTGAAGCTTTCTTT. Encoded protein: CASSSGGRDTEAFF. The full variable domain, its missing parts supplied by reference TRBV28 and TRBJ1-1, is DVKVTQSSRYLVKRTGEKVFLECVQDMDHENMFWYRQDPGLGLRLIYFSYDVKMKEKGDIPEGYSVSREKKERFSLILESASTNQTSMYLCASSSGGRDTEAFFGQGTRLTVV.

The chain links TRBV19 to TRBJ1-1; D gene unclear. V was cut by 7 bases and J by 5 bases, with 14 bases left in between. The germline V gene encodes CDR1 LNHDA and CDR2 SQIVND (reference sequence). This CDR3 has 13 amino acids. CDR3 residues: CASTRREPTEAFF. For the CDR3, the DNA is TGTGCCAGTACCCGGAGGGAGCCGACTGAAGCTTTCTTT.

J is TRBJ2-6 and V is TRBV30; D possibly corresponds to TRBD1 (5 bases). V gave up 6 bases and J gave up 1 base, with 13 bases separating them. The CDR3 contains 15 residues. Germline CDR1 and CDR2: GTSNPN and SVGIG (reference sequence). The CDR3 loop is CACPPQESGANVLTF. In DNA form, the CDR3 reads TGTGCCTGCCCCCCACAGGAGTCTGGGGCCAACGTCCTGACTTTC.

This clone was detected once. The genes are TRBV9 and TRBJ1-2; 9 bases are a match to TRBD1. CDR3 size: 15 residues. Germline-derived CDR1 and CDR2 are SGDLS and YYNGEE. Germline trimming cut 1 base from V and 7 bases from J; bases unmatched to any gene: 8. The CDR3 loop reads CASSVQDRGRSGYTF. CDR3 DNA: TGTGCCAGCAGCGTACAGGACAGGGGTCGGAGTGGCTACACCTTC.

The J gene is TRBJ2-7, the V gene TRBV28, with a tentative D call TRBD2 (5 bases). This CDR3 region has 14 residues. V was cut by 10 bases and J by 0 bases, with 16 bases left in between. Germline CDR1 is MDHEN and CDR2 is SYDVKM. CDR3 region: CAINDPGSSYEQYF. The CDR3 region has the DNA TGTGCCATCAATGATCCGGGGAGCTCCTACGAGCAGTACTTC.

This chain connects TRBV15 to TRBJ2-7; 10 bases line up with TRBD2. Germline loops: CDR1 LNHNV, CDR2 YYDKDF (reference sequence). CDR3 length equals 16 residues. The junction had 7 bases not matched to a gene; V was cut back by 0 bases and J by 5 bases. CDR3 DNA sequence: TGTGCCACCAGCAGAGATTTTATTGGACTAGCGGACGAGCAGTACTTC. Protein product: CATSRDFIGLADEQYF.

Here the CDR3 DNA reads TGTGCCACCCCGCCCGGGACAGGAGGCGAAAAACTGTTTTTT. This codes for CATPPGTGGEKLFF. This chain uses TRBV27 with TRBJ1-4, with TRBD1 matching 8 bases. The V gene's germline CDR1 is MNHEY and CDR2 SMNVEV (reference sequence). This CDR3 region has 14 residues. V dropped 10 bases and J dropped 8; count of bases not matched to a gene: 12.